The 25 T cell receptor beta chains below were found in one sample sequenced in a study of cytomegalovirus exposure and HLA in healthy donors. Vbeta (60) and Jbeta (13) primers were used in the PCR. Some clones are missing from TCRdb's copy, which holds only in-frame ones; the method was immunoSEQ multiplex PCR. The sample lists some 150,000 clones; about three fifths were seen once. What was sequenced was PBMCs. These TCRs come from a young woman in good health and CMV-seropositive.

The chain uses TRBV25-1 and TRBJ2-7; possible D gene TRBD1, 6 bases. CDR3 length: 14 residues. Germline loops: CDR1 MGHDK, CDR2 SYGVNS. Trimming stripped 5 bases from V and 4 bases from J, with 15 bases between. CDR3 sequence reads: CASSSPGQEYEQYF. The CDR3 DNA follows: TGTGCCAGCAGTTCCCCGGGACAAGAGTACGAGCAGTACTTC.

The chain uses TRBV30 and TRBJ1-2, with 9 nucleotides matching TRBD1. Germline CDR1 is GTSNPN and CDR2 is SVGIG (reference sequence). J gave up 6 bases and V 4 bases, and 9 bases lay outside the gene matches. This CDR3 spans 14 amino acids. This CDR3 is CAWTRDRVLDGYTF. The CDR3 DNA reads as TGTGCCTGGACGCGGGACAGGGTCCTAGATGGCTACACCTTC.

V is TRBV27 and J is TRBJ1-5; weak D call: TRBD1 (6 bases). The CDR3 consists of 19 residues. The germline V gene encodes CDR1 MNHEY and CDR2 SMNVEV (reference sequence). V was cut by 5 bases and J by 2 bases, with 25 bases left in between. The CDR3 spells CASSVEGNGGRGRNQPQHF. The CDR3 DNA is TGTGCCAGCAGTGTAGAGGGGAATGGGGGCAGGGGTCGCAATCAGCCCCAGCATTTT.

This clone was recorded a few times. The V call is TRBV5-1, the J call TRBJ2-5, with TRBD2 identical over 7 bases. The junction had 9 bases not matched to a gene; V was cut back by 4 bases and J by 3 bases. CDR1 is SGHRS and CDR2 is YFSETQ in the germline V gene. The length of the CDR3 is 15 residues. CDR3 sequence: CASSLTISGEETQYF. The CDR3 DNA sequence: TGCGCCAGCAGCCTTACGATCAGCGGGGAAGAGACCCAGTACTTC.

The chain carries TRBV7-7 and TRBJ2-7, with TRBD1 matching 9 bases. Germline loops: CDR1 SSHAT, CDR2 FNYEAQ (reference sequence). The CDR3 has 14 amino acids. The V gene end was trimmed by 5 bases and the J gene end by 3 bases; junction bases not matched to a gene: 5. The CDR3 here is CASSPGTGYYEQYF. Here the CDR3 DNA reads TGTGCCAGCAGCCCAGGGACAGGGTACTACGAGCAGTACTTC.

The chain employs TRBV27 and TRBJ2-1; 10 nucleotides align to TRBD2. Trimming at V came to 6 bases and at J to 6 bases, leaving 8 bases not matched to a gene. This CDR3 is 15 amino acids long. The V gene's germline CDR1 is MNHEY and CDR2 SMNVEV (reference sequence). In nucleotides, the CDR3 is TGTGCCAGCAGACCACTAGCGGGGCGTGCCAATGAGCAGTTCTTC. This translates into CASRPLAGRANEQFF.

Details on this clone: The identical CDR3 is also encoded by other nucleotide sequences in the sample. The chain uses TRBV6-6 and TRBJ1-2; D may be TRBD1 (6 bases). The CDR3 spans 12 residues. Germline V lookup: CDR1 MNHNY, CDR2 SVGAGI (reference sequence). Trimming took off 6 bases at V and 4 bases at J, with 9 bases between the two ends. The CDR3 DNA sequence: TGTGCCAGCAGCCCGGACAGCTATGGCTACACCTTC. This codes for CASSPDSYGYTF.

J is TRBJ2-1 and V is TRBV7-2; D is possibly TRBD2 (6 bases). Between the trimmed V and J ends, which lost 4 bases and 3 bases, there was a span of 16 bases. This CDR3 spans 16 amino acids. Germline values: CDR1 SGHTA, CDR2 FQGNSA. CDR3 residues: CASSSLAVSLYNEQFF. For the CDR3, the DNA is TGTGCCAGCAGCTCTTTAGCGGTGAGCCTCTACAATGAGCAGTTCTTC.

CDR3 nucleotides: TGCGCCAGCAGCCAGAGCGGGTTGGGAGAGACCCAGTACTTC. Its translation is CASSQSGLGETQYF. The rearrangement joins TRBV4-1 to TRBJ2-5, with a weak D call TRBD2 (6 bases). The CDR3 loop spans 14 amino acids. Trimming removed 3 bases from V and 4 bases from J, with 12 bases in between. Germline CDR1 MGHRA, CDR2 YSYEKL.

The chain combines TRBV18 with TRBJ2-7; 7 positions match TRBD1. Germline CDR1 and CDR2: KGHSH and LQKENI. The CDR3 runs 14 residues. The junction had 9 bases not matched to a gene; V was cut back by 6 bases and J by 4 bases. Written as DNA, the CDR3 is TGTGCCAGCTCGCCCGGGACAGAAAGGTACGAGCAGTACTTC. Amino acid sequence: CASSPGTERYEQYF.

This clone was counted a few times. CDR3 sequence: CASSQTSGLAGGGEQFF. The CDR3 coding sequence is TGTGCCAGCAGCCAGACATCGGGACTAGCGGGAGGGGGTGAGCAGTTCTTC. The gene calls are TRBV7-9 and TRBJ2-1, with 16 bases matching TRBD2. The CDR3 runs 17 residues. Trimming cost V 5 bases and J 9 bases; bases outside gene matches: 10. The germline V gene encodes CDR1 SEHNR and CDR2 FQNEAQ (reference sequence). Using reference TRBV7-9 and TRBJ2-1 for the parts outside the CDR3, the full variable domain is DTGVSQNPRHKITKRGQNVTFRCDPISEHNRLYWYRQTLGQGPEFLTYFQNEAQLEKSRLLSDRFSAERPKGSFSTLEIQRTEQGDSAMYLCASSQTSGLAGGGEQFFGPGTRLTVL.

The CDR3 sequence is CASSYGTRVGQETQYF. CDR3 nucleotides: TGTGCCAGCAGCTACGGGACAAGGGTGGGCCAAGAGACCCAGTACTTC. The V and J genes are TRBV5-4 and TRBJ2-5; perhaps TRBD1 as D (6 bases). The CDR3 spans 16 residues. From germline, CDR1 is SGHNT and CDR2 YYREEE (reference sequence). Trimming removed 3 bases from V and 1 base from J, with 16 bases in between.

The CDR3 DNA sequence: TGTGCCAGCTCACCACTGGACAGGGGTGGTGGCACTGAAGCTTTCTTT. Its translation: CASSPLDRGGGTEAFF. The V call is TRBV18, the J call TRBJ1-1; 9 bases match TRBD1. The germline V gene encodes CDR1 KGHSH and CDR2 LQKENI. This CDR3 is built from 16 residues. V gave up 1 base and J gave up 4 bases; unmatched junction bases: 7.

This chain uses TRBV28 with TRBJ2-7, with TRBD1 matching over 9 bases. Germline V gene data show CDR1 as MDHEN and CDR2 as SYDVKM. The CDR3 is 14 residues long. V shed 4 bases, J shed 6 bases, and the junction held 7 bases outside the gene matches. CDR3 sequence reads: CASSWTDRGGEQYF. The CDR3 bases are TGTGCCAGCAGTTGGACGGACAGGGGTGGCGAGCAGTACTTC.

The chain carries TRBV14 and TRBJ2-3; D perhaps matches TRBD2 (5 bases). This CDR3 contains 13 residues. CDR1 and CDR2 from the germline V gene are SGHDN and FVKESK. Trimming removed 1 base at V and 5 bases at J, with 7 bases between. CDR3 sequence: CASSQGREDTQYF. Written as DNA, the CDR3 is TGTGCCAGCAGCCAAGGACGGGAAGATACGCAGTATTTT. The full variable domain, completed using reference TRBV14 and TRBJ2-3, is EAGVTQFPSHSVIEKGQTVTLRCDPISGHDNLYWYRRVMGKEIKFLLHFVKESKQDESGMPNNRFLAERTGGTYSTLKVQPAELEDSGVYFCASSQGREDTQYFGPGTRLTVL.

The gene calls are TRBV5-1 and TRBJ2-7; 9 bases match TRBD1. V trimming: 0 bases; J trimming: 2 bases; junction bases outside the gene matches: 6. The CDR3 has 16 amino acids. Germline lookup yields CDR1 SGHRS and CDR2 YFSETQ. CDR3 in amino acids: CASSLDSGQGTYEQYF. CDR3 bases: TGCGCCAGCAGCTTGGATTCGGGACAGGGTACCTACGAGCAGTACTTC.

In its sample, this clone was seen a few times. V is TRBV5-4 and J is TRBJ1-2; D is unresolved. The CDR3 length is 14 residues. Trimming took off 0 bases at V and 0 bases at J, with 6 bases between the two ends. Germline values: CDR1 SGHNT, CDR2 YYREEE (reference sequence). In DNA form, the CDR3 reads TGTGCCAGCAGCTTGGTATCCGCTAACTATGGCTACACCTTC. Residues: CASSLVSANYGYTF.

This chain uses TRBV5-4 with TRBJ2-3; 7 nucleotides agree with TRBD2. The CDR3 has 15 residues. The germline gives CDR1 SGHNT, CDR2 YYREEE (reference sequence). J gave up 3 bases and V 4 bases, and 8 bases lay outside the gene matches. In DNA, the CDR3 is TGTGCCAGCAGCCTTAGCGGGCGCGGGACAGATACGCAGTATTTT. This translates into CASSLSGRGTDTQYF.

The rearrangement links TRBV27 to TRBJ1-1; D is uncertain. Germline CDR1 is MNHEY and CDR2 is SMNVEV (reference sequence). Deletions cut 7 bases from V and 3 bases from J, with 9 bases between. The length of the CDR3 is 12 residues. CDR3 in amino acids: CASTPRDTEAFF. CDR3 DNA: TGTGCCAGCACACCCCGGGACACTGAAGCTTTCTTT.

The table lists this clone with a few counts. The rearrangement links TRBV6-1 to TRBJ1-1; the D is unclear. The germline V and J ends were trimmed by 7 bases and 1 base, with 4 bases remaining between them. Germline assignment: CDR1 MNHNS and CDR2 SASEGT. The CDR3 covers 11 residues. In DNA form, the CDR3 reads TGTGCCAGCACGAGGAACACTGAAGCTTTCTTT. It yields the protein CASTRNTEAFF.

This clone was counted a few times. This chain links TRBV19 with TRBJ1-2, with 7 bases aligning to TRBD1. J gave up 6 bases and V 5 bases, and 12 bases lay outside the gene matches. Germline V gene lookup returns CDR1 LNHDA and CDR2 SQIVND (reference sequence). CDR3 length equals 15 residues. The CDR3 loop is CASSPDGTVWNGYTF. The CDR3 coding sequence is TGTGCCAGTAGTCCTGACGGGACAGTGTGGAATGGCTACACCTTC.

This clone was picked up a small number of times. This chain connects TRBV5-1 to TRBJ2-7, with 9 positions matching TRBD2. The CDR3 is 16 amino acids. V shed 3 bases and J 2 bases; nucleotides not matched to a gene: 9. Germline V gene data show CDR1 as SGHRS and CDR2 as YFSETQ. The CDR3 loop is CASSSGESGGPYEQYF. For the CDR3, the DNA is TGCGCCAGCAGCTCGGGTGAGAGCGGGGGGCCCTACGAGCAGTACTTC.

This clone has only a few counts. The CDR3 nucleotides read TGCGCCAGCAGCCAAGAGTGGCTAGCGGGAGGAAATGAGCAGTTCTTC. This codes for CASSQEWLAGGNEQFF. The chain joins TRBV4-1 to TRBJ2-1; 11 bases agree with TRBD2. V shed 0 bases and J 7 bases; nucleotides not matched to a gene: 5. Germline-derived CDR1 and CDR2 are MGHRA and YSYEKL. The CDR3 covers 16 residues.

The V and J genes are TRBV28 and TRBJ2-7; no firm D call. Deletions cut 7 bases from V and 7 bases from J, with 23 bases between. The germline V gene has CDR1 MDHEN and CDR2 SYDVKM. This CDR3 is 15 amino acids long. The CDR3 DNA sequence: TGTGCCAGCAATCCCCTCCTAACGACATCTTATGAGCAGTACTTC. It specifies CASNPLLTTSYEQYF.

This clone was picked up a small number of times. The V and J genes are TRBV5-8 and TRBJ2-3; 10 nucleotides align to TRBD2. Germline assignment: CDR1 SGHTS and CDR2 YDEGEE. There are 15 residues in the CDR3. V shed 3 bases, J shed 4 bases, and the junction held 5 bases outside the gene matches. The CDR3: CASSWGLAGADTQYF. Here the CDR3 DNA reads TGTGCCAGCAGCTGGGGGCTAGCGGGAGCAGATACGCAGTATTTT.